This T cell receptor (beta chain) appears in the sequencing data of a study of blood T cells in healthy people across ages (dated by TCRdb to between 2015 and 2016). In the study overall: In model experiments, template switching captured roughly one uniquely barcoded TCR beta cDNA molecule for every two T cells. The donors were split into four age groups: young (average about 16 years), middle-aged (nearly 40), aged (roughly 68) and long-lived (over 75). For two donors (one aged 18 to 30 and one aged 80 or older), the study analyzed two additional independent replicas of 1 million unique cDNA reads from the same blood draw. The study measured age-related changes in TCR beta repertoire diversity using deep sequencing normalized with unique cDNA molecular identifiers. Donors of different ages were randomly distributed across sequencing lanes to avoid experimental bias.

Remarks on this clonotype: This clone's antigen is unknown. Base qualities are not at hand, and no much larger clone is one base apart.

The library relied on 5' RACE. The instrument given in TCRdb is Illumina HiSeq 2500. A second PCR of roughly 7 to 11 cycles was performed with a sample-barcoded 5' primer and a J-beta primer mix. Each TCR beta cDNA molecule received a unique molecular identifier from a template-switch 5' adaptor carrying 12 random nucleotides. At least 3 million CDR3-containing paired-end reads were obtained from each sample. All of the RNA was converted into first-strand cDNA using the Mint cDNA synthesis kit, with a TRBC-specific oligonucleotide serving as the primer. Following uracil-DNA glycosylase treatment, a first 18-cycle PCR with universal primers M1SS and BC2_uni_R was performed on all cDNA. The paper's processing steps were these. For normalization, 1 million high-quality reads, each with a distinct molecular identifier, were randomly selected from each sample. Instead of being binned into consensus sequences, reads that shared molecular identifiers were thrown out. CDR3 identification, clonotype clustering and error correction used MiTCR with a Q25 quality threshold and the strictest error-elimination algorithm. Lower-bound total TCR beta diversity was estimated with a nonparametric unseen species model using Euler transformation. The public reads were run again by TCRdb, first through fastp at Q25 and then through MiXCR, and only productive beta chains were kept. A single entry per CDR3 protein holds the most common genes and DNA from its merged rows. The V and J calls here are based on TCRdb, not the publication. This sample has about 830,000 distinct CDR3 sequences in its table, and 58% of those were observed once. The leading ten clones occupy roughly 22% of the sample.

Systemically healthy Caucasian individuals from Russia, some 38 in total and aged 6 to 90 years, were included as donors. Each donor gave approximately 9.4 milliliters of peripheral blood, drawn into EDTA-treated Vacutainer tubes. Ficoll-Paque density-gradient centrifugation was used to isolate PBMCs, with at least 6.5 million obtained per sample. Total RNA was extracted from PBMCs with Trizol reagent, with at least 5.5 micrograms obtained per sample. The percentages of naive CD45RAhigh/CD27high T cells were determined by flow cytometry on a PBMC aliquot from every donor. Overall study outcomes, separate from this receptor: Compared with the aged group, the long-lived group had more naive CD4+ T cells, fewer expanded clones and increased TCR diversity, a pattern suggesting age selection. Total diversity estimates from one million sequenced T cells were considered lower bounds and underestimates. Observed TCR beta diversity correlated strongly with the percentage of naive T cells measured by flow cytometry. Observed TCR beta diversity per million T cells fell roughly linearly with age, and a significant reduction was already apparent by age about 38. Since profiling was done on bulk unsorted PBMCs, naive and antigen-experienced compartments could not be conclusively compared. Donor CMV infection status was unknown, potentially confounding age-related changes in expanded clonotypes.

The TCR originated in a man aged 25 to 40 in good health. Sequencing input: blood.

The DNA sequence reads TGCAGCGCCGACAGGAAAGGGTCCACTGAAGCTTTCTTT. It is translated as CSADRKGSTEAFF. This receptor chain uses TRBV29-1 and TRBJ1-1; the D gene is perhaps TRBD1, on 6 matching bases. The junction shows trimming of 7 bases on V and 4 bases on J, plus 16 bases between the germline ends. The CDR3 runs 13 amino acids, cysteine and phenylalanine included. Of all the DNA, just the CDR3 is kept, 39 bases in frame from base 1. The germline V gene sets CDR1 to SQVTM and CDR2 to ANQGSEA.